This T cell receptor (beta chain) was captured in a study of blood T cell repertoires in COVID-19. Study-wide background: Sample material is recorded as cDNA or gDNA derived from T cells, B-cell-depleted T cells, or PBMCs.

Original analysis: The authors estimated nucleated cell counts from reference gene primer amplification. Method: immunoSEQ multiplex PCR; TCRdb's copy keeps in-frame clones and lacks some. The V and J calls and clone size come from that table; D and trimming were worked out from the DNA. Of some 83,000 clones in the sample, less than 90% were seen once. Germline V gene data show CDR1 as MNHNS and CDR2 as SASEGT. Trimming at V came to 2 bases and at J to 7 bases, leaving 7 bases not matched to a gene. The CDR3 covers 16 residues. The receptor was derived from an elderly man in a cohort sampled during active COVID-19. This chain joins TRBV6-1 and TRBJ2-1; 11 bases are a match to TRBD1. Sequencing was carried out using peripheral blood. The DNA of the CDR3 is TGTGCCAGCAGTGAACAACCGGGACAGGGGGAGAATGAGCAGTTCTTC. Its protein product is CASSEQPGQGENEQFF.